This passage covers 25 T cell receptor beta chains from one sample sequenced in a study of memory CD4+ T cells and cytomegalovirus serostatus. Single viable CD3+CD4+CD8-CD45RO+ cells were sorted as the memory CD4+ T cells. The table came from immunoSEQ multiplex PCR; TCRdb's copy has only in-frame clones and leaves some out. The sample consists of tens of thousands of clones, 75% to 80% of them appearing once. Sequencing was done on a sample of memory CD4+ T cells from blood. Receptors were obtained from an adult in good health and CMV-seronegative.

The DNA of the CDR3 is TGTGCCAGCCTTCAGGGGGGGGAAAACCTCCACTTT. As protein: CASLQGGENLHF. The J gene is TRBJ1-6, the V gene TRBV2, with 7 bases fitting TRBD1. The CDR3 has 12 amino acids. Trimming took 8 bases from V and 15 from J; bases not matched to a gene: 10. Germline-derived CDR1 and CDR2 are SNHLY and FYNNEI.

This clone ranks as medium-sized (0.01 to 0.1%). The gene calls are TRBV6-1 and TRBJ1-5; tentative D call: TRBD1 (6 bases). The germline CDR1 and CDR2 sequences are MNHNS and SASEGT. CDR3 length: 14 residues. V was pared by 7 bases and J by 9 bases, with 19 bases between. Here the CDR3 DNA reads TGTGCCAGCAACCAGGGACATTTGGTTGGGCCCCAGCATTTT. This translates into CASNQGHLVGPQHF.

This clone occurred a few times. This sequence joins TRBV6-1 and TRBJ1-2; the D gene is possibly TRBD1 (5 bases). The CDR3 has 15 amino acids. Trimming left V 6 bases short and J 2 bases short, with 16 bases between. Per germline, CDR1 MNHNS and CDR2 SASEGT. The CDR3 reads CASRSFGAENYGYTF. The CDR3 DNA is TGTGCCAGCAGGTCGTTTGGGGCGGAGAACTATGGCTACACCTTC.

The genes are TRBV14 and TRBJ2-7; no firm D call. There are 13 residues in the CDR3. Per germline, CDR1 SGHDN and CDR2 FVKESK. The V end was cut by 1 base, the J end by 6 bases, with 10 bases between. The CDR3 loop reads CASSQVYESEQYF. Written as DNA, the CDR3 is TGTGCCAGCAGCCAAGTTTATGAGAGCGAGCAGTACTTC. The complete variable domain, with remaining parts taken from reference TRBV14 and TRBJ2-7, reads EAGVTQFPSHSVIEKGQTVTLRCDPISGHDNLYWYRRVMGKEIKFLLHFVKESKQDESGMPNNRFLAERTGGTYSTLKVQPAELEDSGVYFCASSQVYESEQYFGPGTRLTVT.

The V gene is TRBV6-5, the J gene TRBJ1-5; 7 nucleotides align to TRBD1. This CDR3 contains 15 residues. Germline values: CDR1 MNHEY, CDR2 SVGAGI. Germline trimming cut 5 bases from V and 9 bases from J; bases unmatched to any gene: 13. The DNA for the CDR3 is TGTGCCAGCAGTCATGAGACGGGCAGGGGGTTGCCCCAGCATTTT. It translates to CASSHETGRGLPQHF.

J is TRBJ2-7 and V is TRBV5-5; 7 nucleotides match TRBD2. V dropped 0 bases and J dropped 0; count of bases not matched to a gene: 6. The CDR3 contains 16 residues. Germline loops: CDR1 SGHKS, CDR2 YYEKEE (reference sequence). CDR3 nucleotides: TGTGCCAGCAGCTTGGCCGAAAGCGGGGCCTCCTACGAGCAGTACTTC. Protein sequence: CASSLAESGASYEQYF.

V gene TRBV10-3 combines with J gene TRBJ1-6; weak D call: TRBD1 (5 bases). The V end lost 6 bases, the J end lost 8 bases, and 17 bases lay between the germline ends. The CDR3 totals 15 residues. The V gene's germline CDR1 is ENHRY and CDR2 SYGVKD. The CDR3 region is CAISGGLSTDSPLHF. DNA for the CDR3: TGTGCCATCAGCGGGGGGTTATCAACCGATTCACCCCTCCACTTT.

The chain links TRBV5-1 to TRBJ1-2; tentatively, D is TRBD1 (5 bases). Germline CDR1 is SGHRS and CDR2 is YFSETQ. Trimming removed 3 bases from V and 4 bases from J, with 7 bases in between. This CDR3 spans 12 amino acids. The chain's CDR3 is CASSSTVYGYTF. The CDR3 coding sequence is TGCGCCAGCAGCTCGACAGTCTATGGCTACACCTTC.

This rearrangement joins TRBV6-1 to TRBJ1-2, with D perhaps matching TRBD1 (5 bases). Germline V gene data show CDR1 as MNHNS and CDR2 as SASEGT. There are 16 residues in the CDR3. V dropped 0 bases and J dropped 5 bases, with 16 bases sitting between them. The CDR3, as DNA: TGTGCCAGCAGTGAAGCGCAGGGCAGAACTGGTTATGGCTACACCTTC. This translates into CASSEAQGRTGYGYTF.

This clone was seen a few times. The rearrangement uses TRBV9 and TRBJ2-5; D tentatively fits TRBD1 or TRBD2 (5 bases each). The CDR3 runs 15 residues. The ends were cut back, 4 bases at V and 5 bases at J, with 18 bases in the middle. Germline CDR1 SGDLS, CDR2 YYNGEE. The CDR3 region is CASSSSYGGGETQYF. The CDR3 DNA follows: TGTGCCAGCAGCTCCTCCTATGGGGGTGGGGAGACCCAGTACTTC.

This clone was counted a single time. The chain is built from TRBV11-2 and TRBJ2-3, with D possibly being TRBD1 (5 bases). There are 15 residues in the CDR3. V lost 2 bases and J lost 5, with 14 bases in between. Germline lookup yields CDR1 SGHAT and CDR2 FQNNGV. Written as DNA, the CDR3 is TGTGCCAGCAGCTTAAGGGGAACCCCGGAAGATACGCAGTATTTT. Its translation is CASSLRGTPEDTQYF.

This clone turned up a few times. The rearrangement uses TRBV7-9 and TRBJ2-2; 8 bases align to TRBD2. The germline CDR1 and CDR2 sequences are SEHNR and FQNEAQ (reference sequence). Germline trimming cut 2 bases from V and 1 base from J; bases unmatched to any gene: 6. This CDR3 has 17 residues. The CDR3 is CASSLMGSGVNTGELFF. DNA of the CDR3: TGTGCCAGCAGCTTAATGGGTAGCGGGGTGAACACCGGGGAGCTGTTTTTT.

V usage is TRBV7-9 and J usage is TRBJ2-7; D assignment may be TRBD1 or TRBD2 (6 bases each). Germline lookup yields CDR1 SEHNR and CDR2 FQNEAQ (reference sequence). Trimming cost V 7 bases and J 3 bases, with 19 bases left between them. This CDR3 has 15 residues. CDR3 loop: CASTPKKGGNYEQYF. In nucleotides, the CDR3 is TGTGCCAGCACCCCCAAGAAGGGGGGAAACTACGAGCAGTACTTC.

The chain couples TRBV6-6 to TRBJ2-2; 7 bases fit TRBD2. The CDR3 extends over 14 amino acids. The ends lost 11 bases at V and 3 bases at J; junction bases unmatched: 9. Germline CDR1 is MNHNY and CDR2 is SVGAGI (reference sequence). CDR3 nucleotide sequence: TGTGCCGCAGCCCGGGGGGACGACACCGGGGAGCTGTTTTTT. Amino acids: CAAARGDDTGELFF.

The chain couples TRBV7-2 to TRBJ1-1; tentative D call: TRBD1 (5 bases). Germline CDR1 and CDR2: SGHTA and FQGNSA. Trimming took off 2 bases at V and 5 bases at J, with 15 bases between the two ends. The CDR3 runs to 15 residues. The CDR3 protein is CASSLRVGQVTEAFF. The CDR3, as DNA: TGTGCCAGCAGCTTAAGGGTGGGGCAGGTTACTGAAGCTTTCTTT. Together with reference TRBV7-2 and TRBJ1-1, the CDR3 gives the full variable domain: GAGVSQSPSNKVTEKGKDVELRCDPISGHTALYWYRQSLGQGLEFLIYFQGNSAPDKSGLPSDRFSAERTGGSVSTLTIQRTQQEDSAVYLCASSLRVGQVTEAFFGQGTRLTVV.

The chain links TRBV13 to TRBJ1-4; D is ambiguous. This CDR3 comprises 16 residues. V was cut by 0 bases and J by 7 bases, with 15 bases left in between. Germline CDR1 PRHDT, CDR2 FYEKMQ (reference sequence). CDR3 sequence reads: CASSLGIGSTGEKLFF. In nucleotides, the CDR3 is TGTGCCAGCAGCTTAGGGATTGGCAGCACGGGTGAAAAACTGTTTTTT.

This chain connects TRBV5-6 to TRBJ2-1, with 12 nucleotides matching TRBD2. The germline gives CDR1 SGHDT, CDR2 YYEEEE. V lost 4 bases to trimming and J lost 4 bases; unmatched junction nucleotides: 12. The CDR3 consists of 18 residues. The CDR3 coding sequence is TGTGCCAGCAGCCGTCGGACTAGCGGGATCAGGGCTTACAATGAGCAGTTCTTC. Protein sequence: CASSRRTSGIRAYNEQFF.

This chain links TRBV5-1 with TRBJ1-1; D not resolved. CDR3 length: 15 amino acids. The germline V gene has CDR1 SGHRS and CDR2 YFSETQ. V lost 0 bases and J lost 5, with 14 bases in between. CDR3 loop: CASSLEGGRETEAFF. The DNA of the CDR3 is TGCGCCAGCAGCTTGGAAGGAGGTCGGGAAACTGAAGCTTTCTTT.

This rearrangement joins TRBV6-5 to TRBJ1-2; tentatively, D is TRBD1 (6 bases). Germline V gives CDR1 MNHEY, CDR2 SVGAGI. V was trimmed by 7 bases and J by 8 bases, leaving 17 bases between them. The CDR3 covers 13 residues. CDR3 nucleotide sequence: TGTGCCAGCACCTTAGGGCAGGGGTGGGGCTACACCTTC. Amino acid sequence: CASTLGQGWGYTF.

The V and J genes are TRBV5-1 and TRBJ2-5; 7 positions agree with TRBD1. Trimming removed 0 bases from V and 5 bases from J; junction bases left unmatched: 7. The V gene's germline CDR1 is SGHRS and CDR2 YFSETQ. This CDR3 is built from 15 residues. The CDR3 bases are TGCGCCAGCAGCTTGGATTACAGGGGTAGTGAGACCCAGTACTTC. Protein product: CASSLDYRGSETQYF.

This sequence joins TRBV25-1 and TRBJ1-1; no clear D gene. The CDR3 totals 12 residues. The germline gives CDR1 MGHDK, CDR2 SYGVNS. Trimming stripped 5 bases from V and 5 bases from J, with 9 bases between. The CDR3, as DNA: TGTGCCAGCAGTAATGGGGAAACTGAAGCTTTCTTT. This translates into CASSNGETEAFF. The full variable domain, completed using reference TRBV25-1 and TRBJ1-1, is EADIYQTPRYLVIGTGKKITLECSQTMGHDKMYWYQQDPGMELHLIHYSYGVNSTEKGDLSSESTVSRIRTEHFPLTLESARPSHTSQYLCASSNGETEAFFGQGTRLTVV.

The V call is TRBV30, the J call TRBJ2-7; TRBD2 agrees at 14 bases. Germline V gene lookup returns CDR1 GTSNPN and CDR2 SVGIG (reference sequence). Trimming at V came to 4 bases and at J to 4 bases, leaving 6 bases not matched to a gene. The CDR3 contains 15 residues. CDR3 region: CAWKTSGGARYEQYF. The CDR3 nucleotides are TGTGCCTGGAAGACTAGCGGGGGGGCTCGTTACGAGCAGTACTTC.

The chain is built from TRBV7-9 and TRBJ1-4; tentative D call: TRBD1 (5 bases). Germline V gives CDR1 SEHNR, CDR2 FQNEAQ (reference sequence). V was shortened by 4 bases and J by 10 bases, with 13 bases between the two germline ends. This CDR3 comprises 13 residues. CDR3 nucleotides: TGTGCCAGCAGCTCCCCCCCCGGGGGAAAACTGTTTTTT. It yields the protein CASSSPPGGKLFF.

This clone appeared a single time. CDR3 bases: TGTGCCAGCTCACCCCTATCGATGGGGAAGAAGGAGCAGTACTTC. It encodes CASSPLSMGKKEQYF. The chain carries TRBV18 and TRBJ2-7; D gene ambiguous. This CDR3 comprises 15 residues. Germline V lookup: CDR1 KGHSH, CDR2 LQKENI. The ends were cut back, 3 bases at V and 7 bases at J, with 19 bases in the middle.

The chain uses TRBV21-1 and TRBJ2-7; no DNA check was done on the table's D call, TRBD2. TRBV21-1 is noted as a pseudogene. The CDR3 is made up of 15 amino acids. The CDR3 here is CASSKTSGGAREQYF. CDR3 bases: TGTGCCAGCAGCAAAACTAGCGGGGGGGCTAGGGAGCAGTACTTC.